These 21 T cell receptor beta chains came from one sample sequenced in a study of T cell clonality in common variable immunodeficiency. Only in-frame clones appear in the TCRdb table, and some are missing; sequencing was by immunoSEQ multiplex PCR. The sample has tens of thousands of clones, none seen only once. Study-wide results and caveats: Fewer deletions and N-nucleotide insertions were reportedly seen in common variable immunodeficiency TCR beta sequences.

These receptors are not linked to any known antigen. The material sequenced was peripheral blood mononuclear cells. The source of these receptors is a human donor with common variable immunodeficiency.

In this sample, this clone turned up many times. The sequenced CDR3 bases are TGTGCCTGTGCGAGGGGGAACACTGAA. The encoded protein is CACARGNTE. The full CDR3 protein is CACARGNTEAFF. The V gene is TRBV30, the J gene TRBJ1-1; maybe TRBD1 (5 bases). The read stops 3 residues short of the end of the CDR3; the missing end is completed from the germline J gene. The CDR3 is 12 residues long. V lost 6 bases and J lost 1, with 9 bases in between. The germline CDR1 and CDR2 sequences are GTSNPN and SVGIG (reference sequence).

This clone was seen a few times. The read comes to an end 3 residues before the CDR3 does, leaving the germline J gene to fill in the end. This chain connects TRBV18 to TRBJ2-1; tentatively, D is TRBD2 (6 bases). Germline CDR1 is KGHSH and CDR2 is LQKENI. The V end lost 0 bases, the J end lost 7 bases, and 10 bases lay between the germline ends. The CDR3 loop spans 14 amino acids. Incomplete CDR3 DNA: TGTGCCAGCTCACCACCGGTTCGGGGGAATGAG. Protein sequence: CASSPPVRGNE. From start to end, the CDR3 is CASSPPVRGNEQFF.

This clone showed up many times. The read terminates 3 residues ahead of where the CDR3 ends, so the germline J gene completes it. This sequence joins TRBV29-1 and TRBJ2-1; 10 bases are a match to TRBD1. From germline, CDR1 is SQVTM and CDR2 ANQGSEA. The V and J ends lost 5 bases and 4 bases, in that order; junction bases with no gene match: 5. The CDR3 is made up of 14 amino acids. The CDR3 sequence: CSVPGTGVYNEQFF. The DNA read from the CDR3 is TGCAGCGTTCCCGGGACAGGGGTGTACAATGAG.

This clone was seen more than once but under ten times. The CDR3 end is not reached by the read, which stops 3 residues before it; the germline J gene fills it in. The chain joins TRBV19 to TRBJ1-1; no firm D call. CDR1 LNHDA and CDR2 SQIVND come from the germline V gene (reference sequence). The ends were cut back, 6 bases at V and 1 base at J, with 15 bases in the middle. The CDR3 length is 15 residues. CDR3 sequence: CASSPEGYRNTEAFF. The sequenced part of the CDR3 DNA is TGTGCCAGTAGCCCCGAAGGGTATAGGAACACTGAA.

There are many counts of this clone. The read stops 3 residues short of the end of the CDR3; the missing end is completed from the germline J gene. The J gene is TRBJ1-1, the V gene TRBV5-4, with D perhaps TRBD1 (5 bases). CDR1 and CDR2 (germline): SGHNT, YYREEE (reference sequence). There are 15 residues in the CDR3. Between the trimmed V and J ends, which lost 4 bases and 2 bases, there was a span of 15 bases. This CDR3 is CASSPGRGGNTEAFF. CDR3 bases read: TGTGCCAGCAGCCCGGGACGGGGGGGTAACACTGAA.

This clone was seen at least ten times. The observed sequence ends 3 residues before the CDR3 terminus, with the missing tail filled in from the germline J gene. The V call is TRBV7-2, the J call TRBJ2-5; D gene uncertain. This CDR3 spans 13 amino acids. CDR1 and CDR2 (germline): SGHTA, FQGNSA. V was shortened by 5 bases and J by 5 bases, with 12 bases between the two germline ends. The CDR3: CASSRDNLETQYF. CDR3 DNA (partial): TGTGCCAGCAGCCGAGACAACTTGGAGACC.

The table lists this clone with many counts. The CDR3 protein is CASSLDQLGYTF. Incomplete CDR3 DNA: TGCGCCAGCAGCTTGGACCAACTAGGC. The rearrangement joins TRBV5-1 to TRBJ1-2; D not certain. The read ends 3 residues before the CDR3 terminus; that terminus is restored from the germline J gene. CDR3 length equals 12 residues. The germline CDR1 and CDR2 sequences are SGHRS and YFSETQ.

This clone was detected many times. The CDR3 region is CASSTGTSDKNIQYF. The CDR3 bases that were read are TGTGCCAGTAGTACCGGTACCAGCGATAAAAACATT. The rearrangement uses TRBV19 and TRBJ2-4; D is undetermined. The read ends 3 residues before the CDR3 terminus; that terminus is restored from the germline J gene. This CDR3 is 15 amino acids long. Germline-derived CDR1 and CDR2 are LNHDA and SQIVND (reference sequence). V dropped 4 bases and J dropped 4 bases, with 14 bases sitting between them.

This clone was observed at least ten times. The CDR3 end lies 3 residues beyond the end of the read and is filled in from the germline J gene. The chain uses TRBV7-6 and TRBJ1-5; 8 nucleotides align to TRBD1. The germline V gene encodes CDR1 SGHVS and CDR2 FNYEAQ. V trimming: 2 bases; J trimming: 6 bases; junction bases outside the gene matches: 0. This CDR3 is built from 13 residues. CDR3 DNA (partial): TGTGCCAGCAGCTTACAGGGGGCTCAGCCC. Protein product: CASSLQGAQP. The whole CDR3 reads CASSLQGAQPQHF.

This clone was counted ten times or more. The CDR3 end falls 3 residues outside the read, so it is completed with the germline J gene. The genes are TRBV18 and TRBJ1-6; weak D call: TRBD1 (5 bases). The CDR3 length is 15 residues. Germline CDR1 KGHSH, CDR2 LQKENI. V lost 3 bases and J lost 5, with 11 bases in between. CDR3 amino acids: CASSPSRAHNSPLHF. The part of the CDR3 DNA that was read is TGTGCCAGCTCACCGTCCAGGGCCCATAATTCACCC.

At least ten counts were recorded for this clone. The read ends 3 residues early relative to the CDR3; the germline J gene fills the gap. The rearrangement uses TRBV19 and TRBJ2-3; 7 bases line up with TRBD2. Germline lookup yields CDR1 LNHDA and CDR2 SQIVND (reference sequence). With 11 bases clipped from V and 4 bases from J, the junction kept 3 bases outside the gene matches. The CDR3 is made up of 11 amino acids. The sequenced part of the CDR3 DNA is TGTGCCGCAGGGAGGGCAGATACG. Protein sequence: CAAGRADT. From start to end, the CDR3 is CAAGRADTQYF.

This clone showed up many times. The read is 3 residues too short to cover the CDR3 end, so that end is filled in from the germline J gene. This chain uses TRBV19 with TRBJ2-7, with 7 nucleotides matching TRBD2. CDR1 LNHDA and CDR2 SQIVND come from the germline V gene (reference sequence). The CDR3 has 15 amino acids. The trim removed 4 bases at V and 3 bases at J, leaving 9 bases unmatched. The sequenced part of the CDR3 DNA is TGTGCCAGTAGTAGACTAGCCGAGAGTTACTACGAG. The encoded protein is CASSRLAESYYE. The entire CDR3 protein is CASSRLAESYYEQYF. Full variable domain (rest looked up from reference TRBV19 and TRBJ2-7): DGGITQSPKYLFRKEGQNVTLSCEQNLNHDAMYWYRQDPGQGLRLIYYSQIVNDFQKGDIAEGYSVSREKKESFPLTVTSAQKNPTAFYLCASSRLAESYYEQYFGPGTRLTVT.

This clone was observed many times. The observed sequence ends 3 residues before the CDR3 terminus, with the missing tail filled in from the germline J gene. The chain couples TRBV12-3 or TRBV12-4 to TRBJ1-2; 10 nucleotides line up with TRBD1. With 3 bases clipped from V and 4 bases from J, the junction kept 8 bases outside the gene matches. The length of the CDR3 is 16 residues. CDR3 DNA, as far as it was read: TGTGCCAGCAGTTTTAGCCGGGACAGGGGTCTCTATGGC. Translating it yields CASSFSRDRGLYG. The whole CDR3 sequence is CASSFSRDRGLYGYTF.

This clone was seen repeatedly, ten times or more. The read comes to an end 3 residues before the CDR3 does, leaving the germline J gene to fill in the end. This chain joins TRBV2 and TRBJ1-1, with D perhaps matching TRBD1 (6 bases). Trimming removed 6 bases at V and 0 bases at J, with 11 bases between. This CDR3 is 14 amino acids long. Germline CDR1 and CDR2: SNHLY and FYNNEI. CDR3 region: CASRRTDMNTEAFF. CDR3 bases read: TGTGCCAGCAGGAGGACAGACATGAACACTGAA.

Concerning this clone: The observed sequence ends 3 residues before the CDR3 terminus, with the missing tail filled in from the germline J gene. The rearrangement links TRBV11-1 to TRBJ1-1; 7 bases agree with TRBD1. Trimming took 1 base from V and 7 from J; bases not matched to a gene: 6. The CDR3 is 14 amino acids. From germline, CDR1 is SGHAT and CDR2 FQDESV (reference sequence). CDR3 loop: CASSLGDRDSEAFF. CDR3 DNA, as far as it was read: TGTGCCAGCAGCTTAGGGGACCGGGACAGTGAA.

Ten or more counts support this clone. The CDR3 goes on 3 residues after the read ends, and that part is filled in from the germline J gene. The rearrangement uses TRBV5-1 and TRBJ1-6; 7 bases line up with TRBD1. V lost 3 bases, J lost 7 bases, and 7 bases stayed unmatched. The CDR3 totals 15 residues. Germline CDR1 is SGHRS and CDR2 is YFSETQ. The CDR3 protein is CASSSRTGENSPLHF. The CDR3 DNA, read in part, is TGCGCCAGCAGCTCCCGGACAGGAGAAAATTCACCC.

This clone was counted only a few times. The read terminates 3 residues ahead of where the CDR3 ends, so the germline J gene completes it. The V and J genes are TRBV7-2 and TRBJ2-5, with TRBD2 identical over 7 bases. V dropped 3 bases and J dropped 5; count of bases not matched to a gene: 9. Germline-derived CDR1 and CDR2 are SGHTA and FQGNSA. The CDR3 has 15 amino acids. The CDR3 loop is CASSFTAGVLETQYF. Partial CDR3 DNA: TGTGCCAGCAGCTTCACTGCGGGAGTCCTTGAGACC. The full variable domain, rest sourced from reference TRBV7-2 and TRBJ2-5, is GAGVSQSPSNKVTEKGKDVELRCDPISGHTALYWYRQSLGQGLEFLIYFQGNSAPDKSGLPSDRFSAERTGGSVSTLTIQRTQQEDSAVYLCASSFTAGVLETQYFGPGTRLLVL.

This clone was detected ten times or more. The missing CDR3 end, 3 residues past where the read stops, is filled in from the germline J gene. V and J are TRBV19 and TRBJ2-1; TRBD1 is a possible D gene (6 bases). Germline V gives CDR1 LNHDA, CDR2 SQIVND (reference sequence). The CDR3 contains 13 residues. Trimming took off 4 bases at V and 5 bases at J, with 9 bases between the two ends. CDR3 amino acids: CASSRDIHNEQFF. The covered CDR3 bases are TGTGCCAGTAGTAGGGACATACACAATGAG.

Concerning this clone: The read ends 3 residues before the CDR3 terminus; that terminus is restored from the germline J gene. The chain is built from TRBV19 and TRBJ2-1; TRBD2 matches at 9 bases. CDR3 length: 19 amino acids. V lost 0 bases, J lost 5 bases, and 14 bases stayed unmatched. The germline V gene encodes CDR1 LNHDA and CDR2 SQIVND (reference sequence). The CDR3 protein is CASSIESHSSGSQDNEQFF. The sequenced CDR3 bases are TGTGCCAGTAGTATAGAGAGTCATAGTAGCGGGAGCCAAGACAATGAG.

This clone was seen at least ten times. The read terminates 3 residues ahead of where the CDR3 ends, so the germline J gene completes it. V is TRBV19 and J is TRBJ2-5; 9 bases line up with TRBD2. Germline V gene sequence: CDR1 LNHDA, CDR2 SQIVND (reference sequence). There are 19 residues in the CDR3. J gave up 0 bases and V 3 bases, and 14 bases lay outside the gene matches. CDR3 DNA, as far as it was read: TGTGCCAGTAGTATTGGGGGGGCGTTTGGACTAGCGTACCAAGAGACC. This codes for CASSIGGAFGLAYQET. The CDR3 reads in full as CASSIGGAFGLAYQETQYF.

The sample holds many counts of this clone. The DNA read from the CDR3 is TGTGCCAGCAACCCGGCGGGGGCG. Translation gives CASNPAGA. The whole CDR3 region reads CASNPAGAQYF. The chain uses TRBV6-2 or TRBV6-3 and TRBJ2-3; TRBD2 aligns across 7 bases. The read gets to within 3 residues of the CDR3 end, and the germline J gene fills in the rest. CDR1 and CDR2 (germline): MNHEY, SVGEGT. The CDR3 length is 11 residues.